This T cell receptor beta chain comes out of a study of breast tumors, draining lymph nodes, adjacent tissues. Breast cancer patients provided tissue from their axillary draining lymph nodes. The CDR3 runs 15 residues. The germline V and J ends were trimmed by 4 bases and 1 base, with 14 bases remaining between them. The germline V gene encodes CDR1 LGHDT and CDR2 YNNKEL (reference sequence). General study findings and limits: Compared with lymph nodes, tumors were less diverse; compared with nontumor tissue, more. Findings are consistent with lymph node origin and intratumoral expansion of most tumor T cells.

At least ten counts were recorded for this clonotype. Its antigen is undetermined. In TCRdb, the multiplex PCR reads were re-called with MiXCR into one record per CDR3 protein. The data hold approximately 230,000 distinct CDR3 sequences, with roughly a third observed a single time. This TCR was recovered from a female donor with breast cancer. Some clones in this sample may be carry-over from other donors' samples. The chain carries TRBV3-1 and TRBJ2-7; D is possibly TRBD1 (6 bases). The sample taken for sequencing was axillary lymph node tissue. The CDR3 region has the DNA TGTGCCAGCAGCCTCCGGGACACCAAGTCCTACGAGCAGTACTTC. It specifies CASSLRDTKSYEQYF.